These 21 T cell receptor beta chains share one sample of origin, sequenced in a study of OX40 agonist ivuxolimab in advanced cancers. Clones were sequenced by immunoSEQ multiplex PCR, and TCRdb holds only the in-frame ones, with some missing. The table includes 55,000 to 75,000 clones, about 85% detected once. The starting material was CD4+ or CD8+ T cells sorted from blood, obtained in a trial of the OX40 agonist ivuxolimab. The receptors derive from an adult with an advanced solid tumor such as melanoma, head and neck, liver or kidney cancer.

The V gene is TRBV30, the J gene TRBJ2-7; a possible D gene is TRBD2 (6 bases). Germline CDR1 and CDR2: GTSNPN and SVGIG (reference sequence). V lost 2 bases and J 7 bases, leaving 9 bases between the germline ends. CDR3 length: 11 residues. This CDR3 is CAWSREQEQYF. In nucleotides, the CDR3 is TGTGCCTGGAGTCGGGAGCAAGAGCAGTACTTC.

In this sample, this clone turned up a few times. The chain couples TRBV19 to TRBJ1-5, with a weak D call TRBD1 (6 bases). This CDR3 has 13 amino acids. V was shortened by 7 bases and J by 5 bases, with 12 bases between the two germline ends. The germline V gene encodes CDR1 LNHDA and CDR2 SQIVND (reference sequence). The CDR3 is CASTWTAYQPQHF. The CDR3 nucleotides read TGTGCCAGTACCTGGACAGCCTATCAGCCCCAGCATTTT.

As DNA, the CDR3 is TGTGCTATTACAGGGACCGAAAAACTGTTTTTT. It translates to CAITGTEKLFF. The chain links TRBV28 to TRBJ1-4, with D perhaps TRBD1 (6 bases). Germline CDR1 MDHEN, CDR2 SYDVKM. The CDR3 sequence is 11 residues long. The full variable domain, with the rest looked up from reference TRBV28 and TRBJ1-4, is DVKVTQSSRYLVKRTGEKVFLECVQDMDHENMFWYRQDPGLGLRLIYFSYDVKMKEKGDIPEGYSVSREKKERFSLILESASTNQTSMYLCAITGTEKLFFGSGTQLSVL.

The chain combines TRBV9 with TRBJ2-6, with 7 bases matching TRBD2. The CDR3 loop spans 15 amino acids. V trimming: 3 bases; J trimming: 4 bases; junction bases outside the gene matches: 4. From germline, CDR1 is SGDLS and CDR2 YYNGEE. CDR3 loop: CASSAGTTGANVLTF. The CDR3 DNA reads as TGTGCCAGCAGCGCAGGGACTACCGGGGCCAACGTCCTGACTTTC.

This clone showed up just a few times. The chain recombines TRBV27 with TRBJ2-1; 12 positions match TRBD1. The V and J ends lost 2 bases and 6 bases, in that order; junction bases with no gene match: 5. This CDR3 has 16 residues. CDR1 is MNHEY and CDR2 is SMNVEV in the germline V gene (reference sequence). The CDR3: CASSLPGQGASNEQFF. The CDR3, as DNA: TGTGCCAGCAGTTTACCGGGACAGGGGGCTTCCAATGAGCAGTTCTTC.

The rearrangement links TRBV7-3 to TRBJ2-3; 7 bases fit TRBD1. V lost 2 bases and J lost 4; bases outside the gene matches: 0. CDR1 is SGHTA, CDR2 FQGTGA, per germline. The CDR3 runs 13 residues. The CDR3 loop reads CASSLQGADTQYF. CDR3 bases: TGTGCCAGCAGCTTACAGGGGGCAGATACGCAGTATTTT.

This chain links TRBV6-5 with TRBJ1-2; D gene uncertain. CDR1 and CDR2 (germline): MNHEY, SVGAGI. This CDR3 has 16 amino acids. The V end lost 2 bases, the J end lost 4 bases, and 17 bases lay between the germline ends. The CDR3 protein is CASSYDSWTYSYGYTF. CDR3 DNA: TGTGCCAGCAGTTACGATTCATGGACTTATAGCTATGGCTACACCTTC.

This chain joins TRBV10-3 and TRBJ2-7; no clear D. Deletions cut 7 bases from V and 2 bases from J, with 12 bases between. Germline CDR1 reads ENHRY; CDR2 reads SYGVKD. The CDR3 consists of 13 residues. This CDR3 is CAINQQVPYEQYF. The CDR3 DNA reads as TGTGCCATCAATCAACAAGTCCCCTACGAGCAGTACTTC.

The rearrangement links TRBV7-2 to TRBJ1-5; D not certain. The V gene's germline CDR1 is SGHTA and CDR2 FQGNSA. CDR3 length: 13 amino acids. The ends were cut back, 5 bases at V and 5 bases at J, with 10 bases in the middle. CDR3 sequence (DNA): TGTGCCAGCAGCGTAGACGGTGATCAGCCCCAGCATTTT. Translating it yields CASSVDGDQPQHF.

Only one count was recorded for this clone. The rearrangement joins TRBV7-2 to TRBJ2-7; D remains unclear. Trimming removed 0 bases from V and 0 bases from J, with 12 bases in between. The germline CDR1 and CDR2 sequences are SGHTA and FQGNSA. This CDR3 spans 16 amino acids. CDR3 in DNA: TGTGCCAGCAGCTTAGCAGCAGGATCGGCCTCCTACGAGCAGTACTTC. Its translation: CASSLAAGSASYEQYF.

This chain connects TRBV27 to TRBJ2-1, with D perhaps TRBD2 (6 bases). V was trimmed by 7 bases and J by 3 bases, leaving 7 bases between them. CDR1 is MNHEY, CDR2 SMNVEV, per germline (reference sequence). This CDR3 contains 12 residues. CDR3 region: CASKGLYNEQFF. The CDR3 bases are TGTGCCAGCAAGGGACTCTACAATGAGCAGTTCTTC.

This clone was observed once. The chain joins TRBV14 to TRBJ1-2, with TRBD1 matching 9 bases. CDR1 is SGHDN and CDR2 is FVKESK in the germline V gene. The CDR3 runs 13 residues. V shed 4 bases and J 9 bases; nucleotides not matched to a gene: 6. The CDR3 nucleotides read TGTGCCAGCAGCCGGGACAGGGCATATCGCTACACCTTC. It encodes CASSRDRAYRYTF.

This CDR3 is CASRETELAGPTDTQYF. Here the CDR3 DNA reads TGTGCCAGCAGGGAAACGGAGCTAGCGGGCCCCACAGATACGCAGTATTTT. The V gene is TRBV7-3, the J gene TRBJ2-3; 8 bases agree with TRBD2. Germline CDR1 SGHTA, CDR2 FQGTGA. The trim removed 6 bases at V and 2 bases at J, leaving 13 bases unmatched. The CDR3 spans 17 residues.

This chain links TRBV6-6 with TRBJ1-3; tentative D call: TRBD1 (6 bases). The germline gives CDR1 MNHNY, CDR2 SVGAGI (reference sequence). The CDR3 has 13 residues. V lost 8 bases, J lost 2 bases, and 10 bases lay in between. As DNA, the CDR3 is TGTGCCAGCCACAGGGATCCTGGAAACACCATATATTTT. It yields the protein CASHRDPGNTIYF.

Worth noting for this clone: A read error may produce the germline difference seen at one junction end. This chain uses TRBV7-2 with TRBJ2-5; 9 bases are a match to TRBD2. This CDR3 has 14 residues. In germline, CDR1 is SGHTA, CDR2 FQGNSA. CDR3 amino acids: CASSLAGLAGTQYF. CDR3 sequence (DNA): TGTGCCAGCAGCCTAGCGGGGCTGGCGGGGACCCAGTACTTC.

The J gene is TRBJ1-1, the V gene TRBV7-3; possibly TRBD1 for D (6 bases). The V gene lost 2 bases and the J gene lost 1 base, with 8 bases spanning the gap. Germline V lookup: CDR1 SGHTA, CDR2 FQGTGA. The CDR3 has 14 amino acids. The CDR3 nucleotides read TGTGCCAGCAGCTTATCGACAGGGAACACTGAAGCTTTCTTT. Protein product: CASSLSTGNTEAFF.

Concerning this clone itself: This specimen includes other DNA sequences encoding the same CDR3. V and J are TRBV5-4 and TRBJ2-6, with 8 bases identical to TRBD1. The junction had 3 bases not matched to a gene; V was cut back by 0 bases and J by 1 base. Germline V CDR1 and CDR2: SGHNT, YYREEE (reference sequence). The CDR3 loop spans 17 amino acids. The CDR3 bases are TGTGCCAGCAGCTTGGGTCAGGGGGCGTCTGGGGCCAACGTCCTGACTTTC. This sequence encodes CASSLGQGASGANVLTF.

This sequence joins TRBV30 and TRBJ2-3; the D is unclear. This CDR3 comprises 13 residues. The ends were cut back, 6 bases at V and 0 bases at J, with 10 bases in the middle. Germline V lookup: CDR1 GTSNPN, CDR2 SVGIG (reference sequence). The DNA for the CDR3 is TGTGCCTGCTCAACCTCTAGCACAGATACGCAGTATTTT. Amino acids: CACSTSSTDTQYF.

This rearrangement joins TRBV7-2 to TRBJ1-1, with no clear D. V gave up 1 base and J gave up 0 bases, with 9 bases separating them. Germline CDR1 is SGHTA and CDR2 is FQGNSA. This CDR3 has 15 amino acids. The CDR3 protein is CASSLGGNMNTEAFF. CDR3 in DNA: TGTGCCAGCAGCTTAGGCGGGAACATGAACACTGAAGCTTTCTTT. Filled out from reference TRBV7-2 and TRBJ1-1, the complete variable domain reads GAGVSQSPSNKVTEKGKDVELRCDPISGHTALYWYRQSLGQGLEFLIYFQGNSAPDKSGLPSDRFSAERTGGSVSTLTIQRTQQEDSAVYLCASSLGGNMNTEAFFGQGTRLTVV.

With respect to this clone: Germline is not matched at one junction end, which may reflect a read error. The rearrangement links TRBV6-4 to TRBJ2-2; a weak D match, TRBD2 (6 bases). The germline V gene has CDR1 MRHNA and CDR2 SNTAGT. This CDR3 has 14 residues. The DNA for the CDR3 is TGTGCCAGCAGTGACGGTTGGAACACCGGGGGGCTGTTTTTT. Translated, it gives CASSDGWNTGGLFF.

The J gene is TRBJ1-5, the V gene TRBV5-3, with 10 bases lining up with TRBD1. TRBV5-3 is labeled an ORF, and its function is uncertain. This CDR3 has 17 amino acids. V shed 5 bases, J shed 1 base, and the junction held 9 bases outside the gene matches. CDR3 sequence reads: CARSRRTGGNSNQPQHF. CDR3 in DNA: TGTGCCAGAAGTAGGCGGACAGGGGGTAACAGCAATCAGCCCCAGCATTTT.